These 21 T cell receptor beta chains originate from one sample sequenced in a study of early T cells in non-severe SARS-CoV-2 infection. TCRdb re-called the 5' RACE reads with MiXCR, one entry per CDR3 protein. The sample consists of approximately 97,000 distinct CDR3 sequences, 9.5% to 12% of them appearing once. The sequencing used whole blood, collected at baseline. The receptors were sampled from an adult who was a healthcare worker with PCR-confirmed SARS-CoV-2 infection or an uninfected control (not recorded which).

The chain links TRBV7-2 to TRBJ2-7; 8 bases are shared with TRBD2. V shed 2 bases and J 1 base; nucleotides not matched to a gene: 4. Per germline, CDR1 SGHTA and CDR2 FQGNSA. CDR3 length equals 15 residues. The CDR3 DNA reads TGTGCCAGCAGCTTAAGGAGCGGGAGATCCTACGAGCAGTACTTC. Its translation is CASSLRSGRSYEQYF.

This clonotype has only a few counts. The rearrangement uses TRBV20-1 and TRBJ2-7; D is perhaps TRBD2 (6 bases). This CDR3 region has 13 residues. Germline V gene sequence: CDR1 DFQATT, CDR2 SNEGSKA (reference sequence). With 3 bases removed from V and 2 bases from J, the gap between germline ends came to 11 bases. In DNA, the CDR3 is TGCAGTGCTAGCGGGAGAGTCCCCTACGAGCAGTACTTC. This encodes CSASGRVPYEQYF.

The gene calls are TRBV9 and TRBJ2-2; D ambiguous. The V and J ends lost 2 bases and 7 bases respectively, with 9 bases between them. The length of the CDR3 is 13 residues. Germline CDR1 reads SGDLS; CDR2 reads YYNGEE. The CDR3 nucleotides read TGTGCCAGCAGCGTCTCTTGGGGCGGGGAGCTGTTTTTT. It is translated as CASSVSWGGELFF.

This clonotype was detected many times. This chain links TRBV10-3 with TRBJ2-3; 8 bases are a match to TRBD1. The V and J ends lost 8 bases and 4 bases, in that order; junction bases with no gene match: 11. The germline V gene encodes CDR1 ENHRY and CDR2 SYGVKD. This CDR3 region has 15 residues. The CDR3 nucleotides read TGTGCCATCGGAGCCAGGGGGCGCATCGCAGATACGCAGTATTTT. Translated: CAIGARGRIADTQYF.

The table lists this clonotype with many counts. The chain recombines TRBV3-1 with TRBJ1-6; D gene uncertain. V was pared by 5 bases and J by 10 bases, with 12 bases between. The CDR3 has 13 residues. Per germline, CDR1 LGHDT and CDR2 YNNKEL (reference sequence). The chain's CDR3 is CASSLTEESPLHF. CDR3 sequence (DNA): TGTGCCAGCAGCTTAACGGAGGAGTCACCCCTCCACTTT.

The J gene is TRBJ2-2, the V gene TRBV29-1, with D possibly matching TRBD1 (5 bases). CDR1 and CDR2 from the germline V gene are SQVTM and ANQGSEA. V lost 2 bases to trimming and J lost 6 bases, with 7 bases between them. This CDR3 spans 12 amino acids. This chain's CDR3 is CSVEWGAGELFF. The CDR3 DNA is TGCAGCGTTGAATGGGGCGCCGGGGAGCTGTTTTTT.

The V gene is TRBV5-1, the J gene TRBJ2-3; 8 bases line up with TRBD1. The CDR3 is made up of 16 amino acids. Germline assignment: CDR1 SGHRS and CDR2 YFSETQ. V shed 3 bases and J 4 bases; nucleotides not matched to a gene: 10. CDR3 bases: TGCGCCAGCAGCTCGATTGGACAGGGCCCCTCAGATACGCAGTATTTT. As protein: CASSSIGQGPSDTQYF.

This clonotype was seen repeatedly, ten times or more. This chain uses TRBV12-3 or TRBV12-4 with TRBJ1-6, with D possibly matching TRBD1 (6 bases). This CDR3 comprises 12 residues. Trimming removed 4 bases at V and 9 bases at J, with 7 bases between. CDR3 in amino acids: CASSSTGSPLHF. CDR3 sequence (DNA): TGTGCCAGCAGTTCGACAGGTTCACCCCTCCACTTT.

About this clonotype: The missing conserved phenylalanine or tryptophan at the end of this CDR3 makes a read error likely. The V gene is TRBV18, the J gene TRBJ2-7; either TRBD1 or TRBD2 may supply D (5 bases each). Germline V gene data show CDR1 as KGHSH and CDR2 as LQKENI. The CDR3 loop spans 14 amino acids. Trimming removed 2 bases at V and 2 bases at J, with 10 bases between. The CDR3 sequence: CASSPGQGPYEQYL. The CDR3 coding sequence is TGTGCCAGCTCACCAGGGCAGGGACCCTACGAGCAGTACTTG.

The chain links TRBV29-1 to TRBJ2-3; D gene uncertain. V lost 2 bases to trimming and J lost 0 bases, with 6 bases between them. Germline CDR1 and CDR2: SQVTM and ANQGSEA. This CDR3 is 13 amino acids long. CDR3 protein: CSVEPSSTDTQYF. DNA of the CDR3: TGCAGCGTTGAACCCTCTAGCACAGATACGCAGTATTTT.

The table lists this clonotype with many counts. This chain connects TRBV5-1 to TRBJ2-1; weak D call: TRBD2 (6 bases). The CDR3 has 12 residues. The germline V and J ends were trimmed by 3 bases and 10 bases, with 11 bases remaining between them. Germline CDR1 SGHRS, CDR2 YFSETQ. CDR3 DNA: TGCGCCAGCAGCTCGACGCTAGCGGAGCAGTTCTTC. Amino acids: CASSSTLAEQFF. The full variable domain, completed using reference TRBV5-1 and TRBJ2-1, is KAGVTQTPRYLIKTRGQQVTLSCSPISGHRSVSWYQQTPGQGLQFLFEYFSETQRNKGNFPGRFSGRQFSNSRSEMNVSTLELGDSALYLCASSSTLAEQFFGPGTRLTVL.

This clonotype was recorded a few times. This chain joins TRBV12-3 or TRBV12-4 and TRBJ2-5; TRBD2 aligns across 8 bases. J lost 2 bases, V lost 6 bases, and 8 bases had no gene match. The length of the CDR3 is 15 residues. This chain's CDR3 is CASRISGTPQETQYF. The CDR3 nucleotides read TGTGCCAGCAGAATTAGCGGGACCCCGCAAGAGACCCAGTACTTC.

CDR3 sequence (DNA): TGTGCCACCAGTGACCCTAGCGGGGGGCCCGCCTCAACCGGGGAGCTGTTTTTT. Its translation is CATSDPSGGPASTGELFF. The genes are TRBV24-1 and TRBJ2-2; 11 bases map to TRBD2. The CDR3 runs to 18 residues. Germline assignment: CDR1 KGHDR and CDR2 SFDVKD. With 4 bases clipped from V and 5 bases from J, the junction kept 11 bases outside the gene matches.

This clonotype appeared many times. The chain uses TRBV7-2 and TRBJ2-3; D gene unclear. The CDR3 length is 14 residues. Trimming removed 2 bases at V and 2 bases at J, with 8 bases between. CDR1 and CDR2 (germline): SGHTA, FQGNSA. The CDR3 DNA sequence: TGTGCCAGCAGCTTAAGGCGGAACACAGATACGCAGTATTTT. This codes for CASSLRRNTDTQYF.

This clonotype was picked up many times. The chain links TRBV24-1 to TRBJ2-2; 7 bases fit TRBD1. CDR3 length: 16 amino acids. Trimming at V came to 3 bases and at J to 9 bases, leaving 12 bases not matched to a gene. Germline V gene sequence: CDR1 KGHDR, CDR2 SFDVKD. CDR3 protein: CATSDHRTGLSRELFF. Here the CDR3 DNA reads TGTGCCACCAGTGATCACCGGACAGGCCTCTCACGGGAGCTGTTTTTT.

This clonotype has at least ten counts. This chain links TRBV10-3 with TRBJ1-1; 10 nucleotides align to TRBD1. The J segment lost 6 bases and the V segment lost 7 bases, leaving 8 bases of the junction unmatched. Germline CDR1 and CDR2: ENHRY and SYGVKD. There are 14 residues in the CDR3. CDR3 sequence (DNA): TGTGCCATCAATCCCGGGACAGGGGAAGCTGAAGCTTTCTTT. This translates into CAINPGTGEAEAFF.

This clonotype was detected only a few times. The chain has TRBV11-3 and TRBJ2-1; 7 bases map to TRBD1. Germline lookup yields CDR1 SGHNT and CDR2 YENEEA. The CDR3 runs 15 residues. The V gene end was trimmed by 5 bases and the J gene end by 6 bases; junction bases not matched to a gene: 10. DNA of the CDR3: TGTGCCAGCAGCATAAGACAGGGACGGAGCAATGAGCAGTTCTTC. This gives the protein CASSIRQGRSNEQFF.

This clonotype was counted many times. This chain uses TRBV20-1 with TRBJ1-1; 7 nucleotides match TRBD1. This CDR3 region has 11 residues. With V trimmed by 1 base and J by 13 bases, 6 bases remained unmatched. CDR1 is DFQATT and CDR2 is SNEGSKA in the germline V gene (reference sequence). Here the CDR3 DNA reads TGCAGTGCTAGAGGACAGGGTCTCGTTTTCTTT. Amino acid sequence: CSARGQGLVFF.

This clonotype came up many times. The chain employs TRBV10-3 and TRBJ2-2, with unresolved D. In germline, CDR1 is ENHRY, CDR2 SYGVKD. CDR3 length equals 13 residues. Trimming took 6 bases from V and 1 from J, leaving 6 bases between them. CDR3 residues: CAIRAENTGELFF. Written as DNA, the CDR3 is TGTGCCATCAGGGCGGAGAACACCGGGGAGCTGTTTTTT.

This clonotype was seen many times. Written as DNA, the CDR3 is TGTGCCAGCAAAGTCGAGTTTGGTTCACCCCTCCACTTT. Amino acid sequence: CASKVEFGSPLHF. The chain joins TRBV25-1 to TRBJ1-6; D is ambiguous. Looked up from germline, CDR1 is MGHDK and CDR2 is SYGVNS. V lost 7 bases to trimming and J lost 9 bases, with 13 bases between them. The CDR3 length is 13 residues.

This rearrangement joins TRBV7-2 to TRBJ1-1; 7 positions match TRBD1. The CDR3 runs to 14 residues. Per germline, CDR1 SGHTA and CDR2 FQGNSA. J gave up 2 bases and V 7 bases, and 7 bases lay outside the gene matches. The CDR3 DNA is TGTGCCAGCACCCCGGGACAGAGAAACACTGAAGCTTTCTTT. Translated, it gives CASTPGQRNTEAFF.